The 22 T cell receptor beta chains listed next were all sequenced from one sample in a study of T cells in Graves' hyperthyroidism and ophthalmopathy. RNA transcripts were the template for amplifying TCR beta CDR3 regions. When the TCR CDR3 underwent first-round RT-PCR, the HTBI primer set was used. TCRdb reprocessed the multiplex PCR reads via MiXCR and lists one record per CDR3 protein. Here the sample spans over 400,000 distinct CDR3 sequences, roughly 23% being singletons. Sequencing was performed on blood. The receptors shown here come from a woman aged 70-85 years with Graves' ophthalmopathy.

As DNA, the CDR3 is TGTGCCAGTAGTATAGCCCGTCCGGATACGCAGTATTTT. Encoded protein: CASSIARPDTQYF. The chain combines TRBV19 with TRBJ2-3; D is uncertain. The germline V gene has CDR1 LNHDA and CDR2 SQIVND (reference sequence). The ends were cut back, 1 base at V and 6 bases at J, with 8 bases in the middle. CDR3 length: 13 amino acids. Complete variable domain (other parts from reference TRBV19 and TRBJ2-3): DGGITQSPKYLFRKEGQNVTLSCEQNLNHDAMYWYRQDPGQGLRLIYYSQIVNDFQKGDIAEGYSVSREKKESFPLTVTSAQKNPTAFYLCASSIARPDTQYFGPGTRLTVL.

This clonotype occurred many times. The V call is TRBV11-2, the J call TRBJ2-1, with D possibly matching TRBD1 (5 bases). This CDR3 region has 12 residues. V was pared by 1 base and J by 9 bases, with 7 bases between. In germline, CDR1 is SGHAT, CDR2 FQNNGV. As DNA, the CDR3 is TGTGCCAGCAGCTTAGTTAGGGGTGAGCAGTTCTTC. Translating it yields CASSLVRGEQFF.

The V and J genes are TRBV9 and TRBJ2-2; D gene uncertain. CDR1 and CDR2 from the germline V gene are SGDLS and YYNGEE. The V and J ends lost 0 bases and 3 bases respectively, with 12 bases between them. CDR3 size: 16 residues. The CDR3 DNA reads as TGTGCCAGCAGCGTAGCGACGAGTCCCTACACCGGGGAGCTGTTTTTT. Its translation: CASSVATSPYTGELFF.

The J gene is TRBJ2-1, the V gene TRBV9, with TRBD1 matching over 7 bases. CDR3 size: 15 residues. With 0 bases clipped from V and 2 bases from J, the junction kept 2 bases outside the gene matches. The germline CDR1 and CDR2 sequences are SGDLS and YYNGEE. CDR3 sequence: CASSVEQGTYNEQFF. The CDR3 nucleotides read TGTGCCAGCAGCGTAGAACAGGGGACCTACAATGAGCAGTTCTTC.

The sample holds many counts of this clonotype. The J gene is TRBJ2-7, the V gene TRBV2; the D call may be TRBD1 or TRBD2 (5 bases each). CDR1 SNHLY and CDR2 FYNNEI come from the germline V gene. CDR3 length equals 13 residues. Trimming took off 8 bases at V and 0 bases at J, with 11 bases between the two ends. The CDR3 coding sequence is TGTGCCAGCCTTGGGGGAAACTCCTACGAGCAGTACTTC. Translating it yields CASLGGNSYEQYF. The full variable domain, completed using reference TRBV2 and TRBJ2-7, is EPEVTQTPSHQVTQMGQEVILRCVPISNHLYFYWYRQILGQKVEFLVSFYNNEISEKSEIFDDQFSVERPDGSNFTLKIRSTKLEDSAMYFCASLGGNSYEQYFGPGTRLTVT.

The chain recombines TRBV13 with TRBJ1-6; 8 bases align to TRBD1. With V trimmed by 3 bases and J by 8 bases, 9 bases remained unmatched. CDR3 length: 16 residues. Per germline, CDR1 PRHDT and CDR2 FYEKMQ (reference sequence). The CDR3 DNA is TGTGCCAGCAGCTTCTCCCCGACAGGGGTCGATTCACCCCTCCACTTT. It yields the protein CASSFSPTGVDSPLHF. The variable domain in full, completed from reference TRBV13 and TRBJ1-6, reads AAGVIQSPRHLIKEKRETATLKCYPIPRHDTVYWYQQGPGQDPQFLISFYEKMQSDKGSIPDRFSAQQFSDYHSELNMSSLELGDSALYFCASSFSPTGVDSPLHFGNGTRLTVT.

This clonotype was observed at least ten times. DNA for the CDR3: TGCAGTGGGTCCAGATCTAGCACAGATACGCAGTATTTT. Its translation is CSGSRSSTDTQYF. The chain links TRBV20-1 to TRBJ2-3, with unresolved D. The CDR3 covers 13 residues. Germline V lookup: CDR1 DFQATT, CDR2 SNEGSKA (reference sequence). Trimming shortened V by 7 bases and J by 0 bases, and 11 bases separated the two germline ends.

The J gene is TRBJ1-2, the V gene TRBV19, with unresolved D. The CDR3 totals 13 residues. Trimming pared 5 bases from V and 6 bases from J, leaving 13 bases between. CDR1 is LNHDA and CDR2 is SQIVND in the germline V gene (reference sequence). CDR3 region: CASSFSDADGYTF. Here the CDR3 DNA reads TGTGCCAGTAGTTTTTCAGACGCAGATGGCTACACCTTC.

This clonotype was recorded many times. The chain is built from TRBV7-8 and TRBJ2-1; the D is unclear. This CDR3 is built from 13 residues. V lost 0 bases and J 6 bases, leaving 6 bases between the germline ends. The V gene's germline CDR1 is SGHVS and CDR2 FQNEAQ. CDR3 in DNA: TGTGCCAGCAGCTTAGCTCGGATCAATGAGCAGTTCTTC. Encoded protein: CASSLARINEQFF. Together with reference TRBV7-8 and TRBJ2-1, the CDR3 gives the full variable domain: GAGVSQSPRYKVAKRGQDVALRCDPISGHVSLFWYQQALGQGPEFLTYFQNEAQLDKSGLPSDRFFAERPEGSVSTLKIQRTQQEDSAVYLCASSLARINEQFFGPGTRLTVL.

This clonotype has only a few counts. The chain recombines TRBV27 with TRBJ2-5, with D maybe TRBD2 (6 bases). Germline V CDR1 and CDR2: MNHEY, SMNVEV (reference sequence). Between the trimmed V and J ends, which lost 3 bases and 3 bases, there was a span of 8 bases. CDR3 length: 13 amino acids. The CDR3 protein is CASSFLAKETQYF. The CDR3 coding sequence is TGTGCCAGCAGTTTTCTAGCGAAAGAGACCCAGTACTTC.

The CDR3 sequence: CASSPTLYNEQFF. In DNA, the CDR3 is TGTGCCAGCTCACCGACTTTATACAATGAGCAGTTCTTC. The chain combines TRBV18 with TRBJ2-1, with unresolved D. This CDR3 has 13 residues. Germline assignment: CDR1 KGHSH and CDR2 LQKENI. The V and J ends lost 3 bases and 4 bases respectively, with 7 bases between them.

This clonotype was observed a handful of times. The chain links TRBV7-6 to TRBJ2-3; TRBD2 matches 8 bases. The CDR3 has 16 residues. Germline lookup yields CDR1 SGHVS and CDR2 FNYEAQ. The J segment lost 0 bases and the V segment lost 3 bases, leaving 5 bases of the junction unmatched. As DNA, the CDR3 is TGTGCCAGCAGCTTTGCGACGGGGGGGAGCACAGATACGCAGTATTTT. Translated, it gives CASSFATGGSTDTQYF.

The rearrangement links TRBV6-4 to TRBJ1-2; 9 positions match TRBD1. The CDR3 consists of 15 residues. With V trimmed by 6 bases and J by 8 bases, 13 bases remained unmatched. Germline V CDR1 and CDR2: MRHNA, SNTAGT. CDR3 in amino acids: CASSLDRGSPGGYTF. As DNA, the CDR3 is TGTGCCAGCAGCCTGGACAGGGGCTCACCGGGGGGCTACACCTTC.

The CDR3 here is CASSPVPGTEAFF. For the CDR3, the DNA is TGTGCCAGCAGCCCCGTACCGGGAACTGAAGCTTTCTTT. J is TRBJ1-1 and V is TRBV7-2; D is ambiguous. Per germline, CDR1 SGHTA and CDR2 FQGNSA. Deletions cut 5 bases from V and 5 bases from J, with 12 bases between. The CDR3 is made up of 13 amino acids.

This clonotype has only a few counts. The chain recombines TRBV9 with TRBJ2-1; D gene uncertain. V was clipped by 0 bases and J by 6 bases, with 10 bases between them. This CDR3 has 14 residues. CDR1 and CDR2 (germline): SGDLS, YYNGEE. CDR3: CASSVGINRNEQFF. The CDR3 DNA reads as TGTGCCAGCAGCGTAGGTATAAATCGCAATGAGCAGTTCTTC.

This clonotype was seen repeatedly, ten times or more. This rearrangement joins TRBV2 to TRBJ2-3; D possibly matches TRBD1 or TRBD2 (6 bases each). Germline V gives CDR1 SNHLY, CDR2 FYNNEI. Deletions cut 5 bases from V and 7 bases from J, with 22 bases between. This CDR3 is built from 16 residues. CDR3: CASSPEGGLRLNTQYF. The CDR3 DNA reads TGTGCCAGCAGTCCCGAGGGGGGACTTCGGTTGAATACGCAGTATTTT.

This clonotype appeared a single time. The chain has TRBV20-1 and TRBJ1-5, with D tentatively TRBD1 (5 bases). V was pared by 2 bases and J by 0 bases, with 17 bases between. This CDR3 spans 17 amino acids. The germline gives CDR1 DFQATT, CDR2 SNEGSKA (reference sequence). DNA of the CDR3: TGCAGTGCTAGAAAGTCACAGGCCGGTTATAGCAATCAGCCCCAGCATTTT. Protein sequence: CSARKSQAGYSNQPQHF.

This clonotype was counted at least ten times. The gene calls are TRBV20-1 and TRBJ2-1; possible D gene TRBD2, 5 bases. The germline V gene encodes CDR1 DFQATT and CDR2 SNEGSKA (reference sequence). Trimming stripped 3 bases from V and 0 bases from J, with 9 bases between. This CDR3 has 14 amino acids. The chain's CDR3 is CSASEGSSYNEQFF. The CDR3 DNA reads TGCAGTGCTAGCGAGGGAAGCTCCTACAATGAGCAGTTCTTC.

This clonotype was counted between two and nine times. The chain uses TRBV20-1 and TRBJ2-3, with TRBD1 matching over 7 bases. The CDR3 has 15 amino acids. Germline trimming cut 5 bases from V and 0 bases from J; bases unmatched to any gene: 8. Germline CDR1 DFQATT, CDR2 SNEGSKA (reference sequence). For the CDR3, the DNA is TGCAGTGCTGGCCCACCGACAGGGAGCACAGATACGCAGTATTTT. This translates into CSAGPPTGSTDTQYF.

This clonotype was counted only a few times. The CDR3 sequence is CASKDRGRNGDTQYF. The CDR3, as DNA: TGTGCCAGCAAGGACAGGGGGCGCAACGGAGATACGCAGTATTTT. This chain connects TRBV28 to TRBJ2-3; 11 nucleotides agree with TRBD1. The junction had 8 bases not matched to a gene; V was cut back by 7 bases and J by 5 bases. Looked up from germline, CDR1 is MDHEN and CDR2 is SYDVKM. The CDR3 totals 15 residues.

This clonotype was seen ten or more times. V is TRBV6-1 and J is TRBJ2-1; a possible D gene is TRBD1 (6 bases). V was trimmed by 6 bases and J by 4 bases, leaving 10 bases between them. This CDR3 spans 13 amino acids. The V gene's germline CDR1 is MNHNS and CDR2 SASEGT. CDR3 DNA: TGTGCCAGCAGGGAGACAGGTTACAATGAGCAGTTCTTC. It codes for CASRETGYNEQFF.

This clonotype was seen many times. The genes are TRBV12-3 or TRBV12-4 and TRBJ2-2; tentative D call: TRBD2 (5 bases). The V end lost 3 bases, the J end lost 4 bases, and 18 bases lay between the germline ends. The CDR3 is 17 amino acids. The CDR3 sequence: CASSFSALAGGTGELFF. CDR3 DNA: TGTGCCAGCAGTTTCTCAGCCCTCGCGGGCGGCACCGGGGAGCTGTTTTTT.